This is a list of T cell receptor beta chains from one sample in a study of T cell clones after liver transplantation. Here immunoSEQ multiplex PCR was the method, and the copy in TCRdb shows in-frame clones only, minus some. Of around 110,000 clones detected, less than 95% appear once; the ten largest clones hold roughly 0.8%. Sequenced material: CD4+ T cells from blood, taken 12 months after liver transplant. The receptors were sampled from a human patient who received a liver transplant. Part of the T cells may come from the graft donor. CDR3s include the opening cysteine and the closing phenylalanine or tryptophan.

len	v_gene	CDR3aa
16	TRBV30	CAWSPLTSGSYNEQFF
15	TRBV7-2	CASSYDSGAGYGYTF
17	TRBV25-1	CASTLSGPGAANYGYTF
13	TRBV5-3	CARSLGLAGEQYF
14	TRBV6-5	CASRNRDSLYEQYF
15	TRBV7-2	CASSSREGVYNEQFF
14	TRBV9	CASSVSGDTDTQYF
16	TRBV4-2	CASSQVGQGSNQPQHF
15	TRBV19	CASSITSGDQETQYF
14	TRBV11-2	CASRAGSSYNEQFF
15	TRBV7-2	CASSLGQASNQPQHF
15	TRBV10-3	CAISESSGWTGELFF
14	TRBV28	CASSFVAAQETQYF
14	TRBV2	CARRQTSGSNEQFF
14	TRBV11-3	CASSLGGLLEGYTF
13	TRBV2	CASSDWDSEKLFF
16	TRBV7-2	CASSLEGGLITDTQYF
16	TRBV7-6	CASSLTGGFSGNTIYF
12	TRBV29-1	CSGGRPNEKLFF
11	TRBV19	CASRVRDGYTF
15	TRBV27	CASSFWAGDTGELFF
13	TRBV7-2	CASSLGRDQPQHF
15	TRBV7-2	CASSPNLDSNNEQFF
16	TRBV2	CASSEYASVNTGELFF
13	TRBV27	CASRGQGLYEQYF
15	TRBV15	CATSRDRVGYYGYTF
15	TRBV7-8	CASTNTALAKNIQYF
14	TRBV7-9	CASSVGIAKNIQYF
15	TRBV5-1	CASSLAGGANTEAFF
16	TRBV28	CASSPFGSQGRNEQYF
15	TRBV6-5	CASSSPGLAGHEQYF
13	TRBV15	CATSRSEGYEQYF
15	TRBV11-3	CASSLDPGGRYGYTF
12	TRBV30	CAWNGDNYGYTF
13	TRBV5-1	CASSLGTRQEQYF
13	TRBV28	CASSFVSNQPQHF
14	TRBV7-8	CASSTIQAPYEQYF
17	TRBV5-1	CASRLGGGLVAPSEQYF
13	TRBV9	CASNQGAGETQYF
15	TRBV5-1	CASSSGLAGGETQYF